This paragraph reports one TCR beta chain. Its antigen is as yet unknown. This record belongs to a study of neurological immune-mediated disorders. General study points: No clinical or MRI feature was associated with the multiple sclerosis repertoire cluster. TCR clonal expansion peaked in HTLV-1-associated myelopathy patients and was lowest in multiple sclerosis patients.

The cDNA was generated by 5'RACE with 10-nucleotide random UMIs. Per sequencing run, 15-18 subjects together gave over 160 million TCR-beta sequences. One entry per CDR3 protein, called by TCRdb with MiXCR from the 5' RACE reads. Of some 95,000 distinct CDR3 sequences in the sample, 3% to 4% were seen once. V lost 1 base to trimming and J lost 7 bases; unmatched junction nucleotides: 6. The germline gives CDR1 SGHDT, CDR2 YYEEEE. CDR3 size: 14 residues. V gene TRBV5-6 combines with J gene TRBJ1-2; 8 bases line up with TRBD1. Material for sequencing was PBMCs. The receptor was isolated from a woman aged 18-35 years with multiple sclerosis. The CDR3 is CASSLLQGAIGYTF. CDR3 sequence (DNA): TGTGCCAGCAGCTTGTTGCAGGGGGCAATTGGCTACACCTTC.